The 5 T cell receptor beta chains below were found in one sample sequenced in a study of blood T cell repertoires in COVID-19. The protocol was immunoSEQ multiplex PCR, while the TCRdb copy is restricted to in-frame clones and leaves out a portion. The sample lists approximately 240,000 clones; around four fifths were seen once. The material sequenced was peripheral blood. These receptors came from a woman in her thirties or forties with active or convalescent COVID-19.

The chain employs TRBV29-1 and TRBJ2-7; D remains unclear. This CDR3 spans 11 amino acids. The V gene lost 2 bases and the J gene lost 4 bases, with 6 bases spanning the gap. Germline V gene data show CDR1 as SQVTM and CDR2 as ANQGSEA. This chain's CDR3 is CSVEPLYEQYV. The DNA for the CDR3 is TGCAGCGTTGAACCCCTATACGAGCAGTACGTC.

The chain is built from TRBV5-4 and TRBJ2-4; D possibly corresponds to TRBD2 (6 bases). The CDR3 extends over 14 amino acids. Trimming cost V 0 bases and J 5 bases, with 9 bases left between them. Per the germline V gene, CDR1 is SGHNT and CDR2 is YYREEE (reference sequence). CDR3 nucleotide sequence: TGTGCCAGCAGCTTGGGGGGGGAGGAAAACATTCAGTACTTC. It codes for CASSLGGEENIQYF.

V is TRBV5-1 and J is TRBJ1-1; possibly TRBD1 for D (6 bases). The CDR3 extends over 15 amino acids. From germline, CDR1 is SGHRS and CDR2 YFSETQ. Trimming pared 0 bases from V and 2 bases from J, leaving 11 bases between. The DNA of the CDR3 is TGCGCCAGCAGCTTGGGCGGGGGGCCAAACACTGAAGCTTTCTTT. It translates to CASSLGGGPNTEAFF.

The chain combines TRBV18 with TRBJ1-2; TRBD1 might be the D (6 bases). Germline-derived CDR1 and CDR2 are KGHSH and LQKENI. The length of the CDR3 is 15 residues. The V end lost 6 bases, the J end lost 5 bases, and 19 bases lay between the germline ends. The CDR3 sequence is CASSVERTAIYGYTF. CDR3 in DNA: TGTGCCAGCTCCGTTGAAAGGACAGCGATATATGGCTACACCTTC.

This chain connects TRBV28 to TRBJ1-5; D ambiguous. This CDR3 is built from 12 residues. CDR1 is MDHEN and CDR2 is SYDVKM in the germline V gene. The V end lost 7 bases, the J end lost 5 bases, and 9 bases lay between the germline ends. CDR3 sequence reads: CASNRGYQPQHF. The DNA for the CDR3 is TGTGCCAGCAATCGGGGATATCAGCCCCAGCATTTT.